The 3 T cell receptor beta chains given below trace back to one sample, sequenced in a study of T cell repertoires in cytomegalovirus infection. TCRdb processed the reads anew with MiXCR; each CDR3 protein has one entry. The table includes approximately 750,000 distinct CDR3 sequences, 35% to 45% detected once. Specimen: PBMCs. The source is a human donor in good health (CMV status not recorded). Some clones in this sample may be carry-over from other donors' samples.

This clonotype was seen only a few times. The V and J genes are TRBV7-9 and TRBJ2-7; D call uncertain. This CDR3 contains 11 residues. CDR1 is SEHNR, CDR2 FQNEAQ, per germline (reference sequence). Deletions cut 0 bases from V and 5 bases from J, with 2 bases between. CDR3 coding DNA: TGTGCCAGCAGCTTAGCGGACGAGCAGTACTTC. It is translated as CASSLADEQYF.

This clonotype was seen only a few times. The DNA for the CDR3 is TGCGCCAGCAGCTATTTCCCTTTGAGAGACGCAACTAATGAAAAACTGTTTTTT. Translated: CASSYFPLRDATNEKLFF. V is TRBV5-1 and J is TRBJ1-4; unclear D gene. Per the germline V gene, CDR1 is SGHRS and CDR2 is YFSETQ. This CDR3 has 18 residues. V was clipped by 3 bases and J by 0 bases, with 18 bases between them.

This clonotype has just a few counts. In DNA form, the CDR3 reads TGTGCCAGCAGCCGGGACAGGGGTACTGGAAACACCATATATTTT. This translates into CASSRDRGTGNTIYF. The chain combines TRBV7-9 with TRBJ1-3, with 10 nucleotides matching TRBD1. This CDR3 has 15 residues. V dropped 5 bases and J dropped 2; count of bases not matched to a gene: 3. CDR1 is SEHNR, CDR2 FQNEAQ, per germline (reference sequence).